The 15 T cell receptor beta chains below all came from one sample that was sequenced in a study of T cell repertoires in cytomegalovirus infection. Each CDR3 protein gets one entry after TCRdb re-called the reads with MiXCR. This sample has under 850,000 distinct CDR3 sequences, with 35% found just once. The sequenced sample was PBMCs. Receptors originate from a human donor in good health (CMV status not recorded). Some clones in this sample may be carry-over from other donors' samples.

This sequence joins TRBV6-1 and TRBJ2-7; D uncertain. The CDR3 consists of 15 residues. Germline-derived CDR1 and CDR2 are MNHNS and SASEGT. V was shortened by 2 bases and J by 2 bases, with 13 bases between the two germline ends. The CDR3 region has the DNA TGTGCCAGCAGTGAAATGGGCGTGAGCGCCTACGAGCAGTACTTC. This encodes CASSEMGVSAYEQYF.

The J gene is TRBJ2-5, the V gene TRBV6-5; TRBD2 might be the D (6 bases). Germline lookup yields CDR1 MNHEY and CDR2 SVGAGI. V was trimmed by 5 bases and J by 2 bases, leaving 12 bases between them. This CDR3 has 14 amino acids. CDR3: CASSNTGLQETQYF. The CDR3 DNA sequence: TGTGCCAGCAGTAACACAGGACTACAAGAGACCCAGTACTTC.

This clonotype was observed a few times. V gene TRBV10-3 combines with J gene TRBJ1-1; 7 bases are a match to TRBD1. Germline CDR1 and CDR2: ENHRY and SYGVKD. V lost 4 bases, J lost 1 base, and 6 bases stayed unmatched. CDR3 size: 15 residues. The CDR3 bases are TGTGCCATCAGTGCGACAGGGCAGAGGAACACTGAAGCTTTCTTT. This gives the protein CAISATGQRNTEAFF.

The chain joins TRBV12-3 or TRBV12-4 to TRBJ2-7; D tentatively reads TRBD1 or TRBD2 (6 bases each). The CDR3 is 18 residues long. V lost 2 bases to trimming and J lost 0 bases, with 20 bases between them. DNA for the CDR3: TGTGCCAGCAGTTTATTCCCCGGGATAACGGGGGCCTCCTACGAGCAGTACTTC. This gives the protein CASSLFPGITGASYEQYF.

This clonotype turned up a few times. V usage is TRBV4-1 and J usage is TRBJ1-2; D may be TRBD1 (5 bases). In germline, CDR1 is MGHRA, CDR2 YSYEKL. Trimming shortened V by 0 bases and J by 8 bases, and 16 bases separated the two germline ends. The CDR3 length is 15 residues. The CDR3 nucleotides are TGCGCCAGCAGCCAAGATCGTCGGGGGATGGGAGGCTACACCTTC. Encoded protein: CASSQDRRGMGGYTF.

The table lists this clonotype with a few counts. The V call is TRBV6-5, the J call TRBJ2-3; 8 positions match TRBD2. This CDR3 is 16 amino acids long. Germline V lookup: CDR1 MNHEY, CDR2 SVGAGI. V lost 1 base and J lost 0; bases outside the gene matches: 3. The chain's CDR3 is CASSYFPGGSTDTQYF. CDR3 nucleotide sequence: TGTGCCAGCAGTTACTTTCCGGGGGGGAGCACAGATACGCAGTATTTT.

CDR3 DNA: TGCGCCAGCAGCCAAGGGGTAGAGAGGACGTACAATGAGCAGTTCTTC. This codes for CASSQGVERTYNEQFF. The chain employs TRBV4-1 and TRBJ2-1; D unresolved. Germline CDR1 reads MGHRA; CDR2 reads YSYEKL. CDR3 length: 16 residues. V was cut by 1 base and J by 4 bases, with 14 bases left in between.

The chain couples TRBV4-2 to TRBJ2-2; 10 bases map to TRBD2. CDR3 length equals 20 residues. CDR1 is LGHNA and CDR2 is YNFKEQ in the germline V gene. Losses at the gene ends were 0 bases for V and 7 bases for J; bases not matched to a gene: 17. The CDR3 reads CASSQDRKLAGHIGGGELFF. Written as DNA, the CDR3 is TGTGCCAGCAGCCAAGATAGAAAACTAGCGGGGCATATAGGGGGCGGGGAGCTGTTTTTT.

The genes are TRBV6-8 and TRBJ2-3, with D perhaps TRBD1 or TRBD2 (7 bases each). The ends were cut back, 0 bases at V and 4 bases at J, with 17 bases in the middle. The CDR3 runs 17 residues. Germline V gene data show CDR1 as MNHGY and CDR2 as SAAAGT. The CDR3 here is CASSYSMGRGGADTQYF. CDR3 coding DNA: TGTGCCAGCAGTTACTCGATGGGCAGGGGGGGTGCAGATACGCAGTATTTT.

This clonotype has more than one count but fewer than ten. V gene TRBV25-1 combines with J gene TRBJ2-1; 7 bases are a match to TRBD1. Germline V gene data show CDR1 as MGHDK and CDR2 as SYGVNS. The CDR3 is 17 amino acids. J lost 12 bases, V lost 5 bases, and 22 bases had no gene match. CDR3 in amino acids: CASSSRASGQNREGQFF. The CDR3 coding sequence is TGTGCCAGCAGTTCACGAGCGTCGGGACAGAACAGAGAGGGGCAGTTCTTC.

The chain carries TRBV6-1 and TRBJ2-7; unclear D gene. The V end lost 8 bases, the J end lost 3 bases, and 5 bases lay between the germline ends. The germline CDR1 and CDR2 sequences are MNHNS and SASEGT. The CDR3 totals 10 residues. The CDR3, as DNA: TGTGCCAGCGGGATCTACGAGCAGTACTTC. This sequence encodes CASGIYEQYF.

This clonotype was seen more than once but under ten times. V usage is TRBV28 and J usage is TRBJ2-5, with a tentative D call TRBD2 (5 bases). From germline, CDR1 is MDHEN and CDR2 SYDVKM. The CDR3 extends over 15 amino acids. Trimming cost V 5 bases and J 2 bases, with 15 bases left between them. The DNA for the CDR3 is TGTGCCAGCAGTCTCCTTGGAGCGGTTCAAGAGACCCAGTACTTC. Its translation: CASSLLGAVQETQYF.

This clonotype came up a few times. The chain recombines TRBV7-6 with TRBJ2-3, with 7 bases that match TRBD1. The CDR3 sequence is 16 residues long. J was trimmed by 0 bases and V by 4 bases; bases with no gene match: 7. Germline loops: CDR1 SGHVS, CDR2 FNYEAQ. The CDR3 sequence: CASSSWTGGSTDTQYF. The DNA for the CDR3 is TGTGCCAGCAGCTCTTGGACAGGCGGGAGCACAGATACGCAGTATTTT.

This chain uses TRBV7-9 with TRBJ1-1, with no clear D. V was shortened by 1 base and J by 8 bases, with 11 bases between the two germline ends. This CDR3 is built from 13 residues. Germline V gives CDR1 SEHNR, CDR2 FQNEAQ (reference sequence). DNA for the CDR3: TGTGCCAGCAGCTTAGACGTCACCGCAGAAGCTTTCTTT. Protein product: CASSLDVTAEAFF.

This clonotype was observed a handful of times. The CDR3 here is CASSDPGTALRAGGYTF. The CDR3 DNA reads TGTGCCAGCAGTGACCCTGGGACAGCTCTCCGGGCGGGAGGCTACACCTTC. V is TRBV25-1 and J is TRBJ1-2, with TRBD1 matching 7 bases. This CDR3 has 17 amino acids. Germline trimming cut 3 bases from V and 8 bases from J; bases unmatched to any gene: 18. Germline V gene sequence: CDR1 MGHDK, CDR2 SYGVNS.